The rows below give T cell receptor beta chains drawn from one sample of a study of CD8+ T cells in alopecia areata. The protocol was immunoSEQ multiplex PCR, while the TCRdb copy is restricted to in-frame clones and leaves out a portion. The sample includes 150,000 to 200,000 clones, around 50% of them seen just once. Sequenced here: CD4+ T cells sorted from blood, sampled at week 0. The receptors derive from a human donor with alopecia areata. Both conserved end residues are part of each CDR3. The order of the fields is V gene, J gene, D gene, CDR3 length, clone size, CDR3 protein, CDR3 DNA. The D gene is left open where the match is weak. Where a row states a size, it is once, few, many or the class of an expanded clone; other rows omit it.

V: TRBV5-1; J: TRBJ2-7; D: NA; length: 13; size: NA; CDR3: CASSLNRGDEQYF; DNA: TGCGCCAGCAGCTTAAACAGAGGCGACGAGCAGTACTTC
V: TRBV30; J: TRBJ1-4; D: NA; length: 16; size: many; CDR3: CAWSGFPRMANEKLFF; DNA: TGTGCCTGGAGTGGATTTCCCCGAATGGCTAATGAAAAACTGTTTTTT
V: TRBV23-1; J: TRBJ2-2; D: TRBD1; length: 13; size: NA; CDR3: CATPQGTVGELFF; DNA: TGCGCCACTCCACAGGGGACGGTCGGGGAGCTGTTTTTT
V: TRBV12-2; J: TRBJ2-3; D: NA; length: 18; size: NA; CDR3: CASRLRNGDRGLTDTQYF; DNA: TGTGCAAGTCGCTTAAGAAACGGGGACAGGGGACTCACAGATACGCAGTATTTT
V: TRBV19; J: TRBJ2-5; D: NA; length: 13; size: NA; CDR3: CASIDRNQETQYF; DNA: TGTGCCAGTATCGACAGGAACCAAGAGACCCAGTACTTC
V: TRBV19; J: TRBJ1-5; D: NA; length: 16; size: NA; CDR3: CASSIYGFGSNQPQHF; DNA: TGTGCCAGTAGTATTTATGGGTTCGGTAGCAATCAGCCCCAGCATTTT
V: TRBV6-6; J: TRBJ2-6; D: NA; length: 14; size: NA; CDR3: CAISETPGANVLTF; DNA: TGTGCCATCAGTGAGACTCCTGGGGCCAACGTCCTGACTTTC
V: TRBV29-1; J: TRBJ2-1; D: NA; length: 10; size: NA; CDR3: CSVGTHPQFF; DNA: TGCAGCGTGGGGACCCACCCCCAGTTCTTC
V: TRBV9; J: TRBJ2-5; D: NA; length: 14; size: few; CDR3: CASSADGYQETQYF; DNA: TGTGCCAGCAGCGCCGATGGGTACCAAGAGACCCAGTACTTC
V: TRBV25-1; J: TRBJ1-2; D: NA; length: 14; size: NA; CDR3: CASSELGREGGYTF; DNA: TGTGCCAGCAGTGAACTGGGCAGGGAAGGAGGCTACACCTTC
V: TRBV2; J: TRBJ2-1; D: NA; length: 15; size: NA; CDR3: CASTPVGLEGFEQFF; DNA: TGTGCCAGCACCCCCGTGGGGCTAGAGGGTTTTGAGCAGTTCTTC
V: TRBV29-1; J: TRBJ2-5; D: TRBD1; length: 16; size: few; CDR3: CSSTPADREYQETQYF; DNA: TGCAGCTCAACCCCTGCGGACAGGGAATACCAAGAGACCCAGTACTTC
V: TRBV12-5; J: TRBJ2-1; D: TRBD2; length: 16; size: NA; CDR3: CASGSGGLAGIDEQFF; DNA: TGTGCTAGTGGTTCGGGGGGGCTAGCGGGGATCGATGAGCAGTTCTTC
V: TRBV29-1; J: TRBJ1-1; D: NA; length: 15; size: once; CDR3: CSATRRVQGNTEAFF; DNA: TGCAGCGCCACCCGAAGGGTCCAGGGCAACACTGAAGCTTTCTTT
V: TRBV19; J: TRBJ2-5; D: NA; length: 15; size: NA; CDR3: CASRSVGAGIETQYF; DNA: TGTGCCAGTCGATCGGTGGGTGCGGGAATTGAGACCCAGTACTTC
V: TRBV5-4; J: TRBJ2-5; D: NA; length: 14; size: NA; CDR3: CASSLFGTQETQYF; DNA: TGTGCCAGCAGCTTGTTTGGCACCCAAGAGACCCAGTACTTC
V: TRBV7-2; J: TRBJ1-2; D: NA; length: 14; size: NA; CDR3: CASSLVSRGGGYTF; DNA: TGTGCCAGCAGCTTAGTTTCCAGGGGTGGCGGCTACACCTTC